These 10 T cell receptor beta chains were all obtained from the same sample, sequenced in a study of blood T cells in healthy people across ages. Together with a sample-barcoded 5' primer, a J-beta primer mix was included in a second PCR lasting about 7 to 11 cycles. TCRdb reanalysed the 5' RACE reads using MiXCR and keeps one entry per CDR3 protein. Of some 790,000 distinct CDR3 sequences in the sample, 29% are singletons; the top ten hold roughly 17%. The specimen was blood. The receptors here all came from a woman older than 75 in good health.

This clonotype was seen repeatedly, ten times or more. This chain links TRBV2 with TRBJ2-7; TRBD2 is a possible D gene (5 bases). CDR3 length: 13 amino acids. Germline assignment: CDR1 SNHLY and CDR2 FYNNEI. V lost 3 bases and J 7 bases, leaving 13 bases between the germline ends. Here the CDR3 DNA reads TGTGCCAGCAGTGAGGCTAGCAGAGGGGAGCAGTACTTC. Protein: CASSEASRGEQYF.

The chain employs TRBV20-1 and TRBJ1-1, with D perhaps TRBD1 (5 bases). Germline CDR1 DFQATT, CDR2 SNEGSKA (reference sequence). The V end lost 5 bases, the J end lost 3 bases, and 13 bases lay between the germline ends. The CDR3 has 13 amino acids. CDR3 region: CSADRGVDTEAFF. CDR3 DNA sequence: TGCAGTGCTGATCGGGGGGTTGACACTGAAGCTTTCTTT.

CDR3 in DNA: TGTGCCAGCAGCTCCCTGGGACAGGGTAGACAGTTCTTC. It yields the protein CASSSLGQGRQFF. The V gene is TRBV7-8, the J gene TRBJ2-1; 9 positions agree with TRBD1. Per germline, CDR1 SGHVS and CDR2 FQNEAQ. The CDR3 runs to 13 residues. The V gene end was trimmed by 4 bases and the J gene end by 13 bases; junction bases not matched to a gene: 8.

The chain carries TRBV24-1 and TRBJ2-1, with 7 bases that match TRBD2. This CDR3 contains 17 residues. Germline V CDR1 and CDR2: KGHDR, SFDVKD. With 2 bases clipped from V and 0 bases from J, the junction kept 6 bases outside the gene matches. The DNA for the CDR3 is TGTGCCACCAGTGATTCTTTGCGGGGGAGCTCCTACAATGAGCAGTTCTTC. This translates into CATSDSLRGSSYNEQFF.

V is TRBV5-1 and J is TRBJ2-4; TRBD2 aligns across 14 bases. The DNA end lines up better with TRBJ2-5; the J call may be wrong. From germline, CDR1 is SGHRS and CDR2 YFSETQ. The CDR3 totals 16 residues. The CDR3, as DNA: TGCGCCAGCAGTCGGGGACTAGCGGGAGACCAAGAGACCCAGTACTTC. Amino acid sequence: CASSRGLAGDQETQYF.

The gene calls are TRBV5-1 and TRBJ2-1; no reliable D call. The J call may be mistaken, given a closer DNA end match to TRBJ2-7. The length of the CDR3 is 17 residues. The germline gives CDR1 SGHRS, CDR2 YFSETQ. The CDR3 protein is CASSLGQLTGSYNEQYF. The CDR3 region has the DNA TGCGCCAGCAGCTTGGGTCAGCTTACCGGTTCCTACAATGAGCAGTACTTC.

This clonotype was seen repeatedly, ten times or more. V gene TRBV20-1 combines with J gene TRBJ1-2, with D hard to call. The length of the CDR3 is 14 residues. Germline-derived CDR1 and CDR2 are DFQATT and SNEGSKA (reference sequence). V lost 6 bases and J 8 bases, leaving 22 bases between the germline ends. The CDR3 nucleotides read TGCAGTGCCCTAGGTAAAGGAATTAAGGGCGGCTACACCTTC. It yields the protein CSALGKGIKGGYTF.

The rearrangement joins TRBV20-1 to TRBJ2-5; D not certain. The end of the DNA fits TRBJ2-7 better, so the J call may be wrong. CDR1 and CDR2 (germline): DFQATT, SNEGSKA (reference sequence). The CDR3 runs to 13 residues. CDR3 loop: CSAASRALYEQYF. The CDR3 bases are TGCAGTGCTGCCTCACGGGCCCTCTACGAGCAGTACTTC.

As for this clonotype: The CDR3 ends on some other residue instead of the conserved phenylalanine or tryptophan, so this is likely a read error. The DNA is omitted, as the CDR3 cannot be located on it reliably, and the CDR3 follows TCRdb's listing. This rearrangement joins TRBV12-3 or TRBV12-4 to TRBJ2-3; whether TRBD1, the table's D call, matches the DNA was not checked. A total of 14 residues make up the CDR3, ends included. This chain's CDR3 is CASRRSGGTDAEYS.

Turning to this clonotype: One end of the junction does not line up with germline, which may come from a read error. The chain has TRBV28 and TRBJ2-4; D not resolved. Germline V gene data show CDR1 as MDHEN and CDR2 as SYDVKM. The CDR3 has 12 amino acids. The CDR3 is CASSLTSGEQCF. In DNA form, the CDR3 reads TGTGCCAGCAGTCTCACTTCGGGCGAGCAGTGCTTC. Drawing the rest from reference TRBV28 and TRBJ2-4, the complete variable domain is DVKVTQSSRYLVKRTGEKVFLECVQDMDHENMFWYRQDPGLGLRLIYFSYDVKMKEKGDIPEGYSVSREKKERFSLILESASTNQTSMYLCASSLTSGEQCFGAGTRLSVL.